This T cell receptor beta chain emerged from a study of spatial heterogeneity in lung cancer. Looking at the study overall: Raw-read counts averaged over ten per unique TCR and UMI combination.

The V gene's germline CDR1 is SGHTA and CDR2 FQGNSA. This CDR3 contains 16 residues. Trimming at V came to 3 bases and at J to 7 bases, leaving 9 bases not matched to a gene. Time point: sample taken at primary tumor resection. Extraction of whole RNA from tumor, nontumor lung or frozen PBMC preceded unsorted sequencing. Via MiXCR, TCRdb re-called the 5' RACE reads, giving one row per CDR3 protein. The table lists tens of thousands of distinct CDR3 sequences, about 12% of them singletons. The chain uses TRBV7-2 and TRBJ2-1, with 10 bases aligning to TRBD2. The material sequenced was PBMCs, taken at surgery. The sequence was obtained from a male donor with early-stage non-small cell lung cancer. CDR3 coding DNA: TGTGCCAGCAGCTTTTTGGCTAGCGGGAGCCTAAATGAGCAGTTCTTC. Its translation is CASSFLASGSLNEQFF.